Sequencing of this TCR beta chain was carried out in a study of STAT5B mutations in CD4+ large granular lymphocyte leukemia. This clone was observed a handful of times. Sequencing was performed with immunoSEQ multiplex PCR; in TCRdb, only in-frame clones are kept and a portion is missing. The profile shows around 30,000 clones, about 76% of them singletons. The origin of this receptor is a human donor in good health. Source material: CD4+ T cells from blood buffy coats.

The CDR3 region is CASSLETGSSGNTIYF. CDR3 nucleotide sequence: TGTGCCAGCAGCTTAGAGACAGGATCGTCTGGAAACACCATATATTTT. V usage is TRBV7-9 and J usage is TRBJ1-3; the D gene is possibly TRBD1 (6 bases). There are 16 residues in the CDR3. V dropped 1 base and J dropped 1 base, with 11 bases sitting between them. Germline V lookup: CDR1 SEHNR, CDR2 FQNEAQ (reference sequence).